These T cell receptor beta chains were read from a single sample in a study of CD4 and CD8 cells across lung adenocarcinoma regions. TCRdb reanalysed the PCR reads using MiXCR and keeps one entry per CDR3 protein. The sample holds 18,000 or so distinct CDR3 sequences, around 56% seen once. Sequenced input: CD8+ T cells from the center of a lung tumor. These TCRs come from a female donor with lung adenocarcinoma. The CD4 and CD8 labels of this study may be unreliable. The CDR3 runs from the conserved cysteine through the conserved F or W. The D gene is left open where the match is weak. Expanded clones are given a class, and other clones once, few, many or no size at all.

V gene,D gene,J gene,clone size,CDR3 protein,CDR3 DNA
TRBV7-3,.,TRBJ2-5,few,CASSATREETQYF,TGTGCCAGCAGCGCTACTAGGGAAGAGACCCAGTACTTC
TRBV27,TRBD2,TRBJ2-2,many,CASSLAGQNTGELFF,TGTGCCAGCAGCCTAGCGGGCCAGAACACCGGGGAGCTGTTTTTT
TRBV6-1,.,TRBJ2-5,few,CASREPGVQTQYF,TGTGCCAGCCGGGAGCCAGGCGTACAGACCCAGTACTTC
TRBV6-1,TRBD2,TRBJ2-1,.,CASSEASPAPLVLAGVGYEQFF,TGTGCCAGCAGTGAAGCTTCCCCCGCCCCCCTAGTCCTAGCGGGAGTTGGGTATGAGCAGTTCTTC
TRBV10-3,TRBD2,TRBJ2-3,.,CRVRERGTKDTQYF,TGCCGCGTCAGGGAGCGGGGAACCAAAGACACGCAGTATTTT
TRBV12-3/TRBV12-4,.,TRBJ1-2,.,CASTPSLGVYGYTF,TGTGCCAGCACCCCCTCCCTCGGGGTCTATGGCTACACCTTC
TRBV10-2,.,TRBJ2-3,.,CASSFNRDTQYF,TGCGCCAGCAGCTTCAACAGAGATACACAGTATTTT
TRBV20-1,TRBD2,TRBJ2-3,.,CSASWTSGRTDTQYF,TGCAGTGCTAGTTGGACTAGCGGGAGAACCGATACGCAGTATTTT
TRBV6-2/TRBV6-3,.,TRBJ1-3,few,CASSYVEGNTIYF,TGTGCCAGCAGTTACGTGGAAGGAAACACCATATATTTT
TRBV5-1,.,TRBJ2-5,.,CASSYKPGPQETQYF,TGCGCCAGCAGCTACAAACCGGGGCCACAAGAGACCCAGTACTTC